This is a list of T cell receptor beta chains from one sample in a study of T cell repertoires in cytomegalovirus infection. TCRdb independently ran MiXCR on the reads; one entry per CDR3 protein. The sample lists around 710,000 distinct CDR3 sequences; about 28% were seen once. These receptors' antigens are unknown. Sequenced here: cultured CD8+ T cells from PBMCs, sampled from culture after CMV antigen stimulation. The receptors originated from a human donor in good health (CMV status not recorded). Some clones in this sample may be carry-over from other donors' samples. The CDR3 runs from the conserved cysteine through the conserved F or W. A D gene is named only where the DNA matches it firmly. Rows may omit the clone size; those that give it use once, few, many or a size class.

V gene,clone size,D gene,J gene,CDR3 protein,CDR3 DNA
TRBV7-9,many,-,TRBJ1-2,CASSPRAGVDFGYTF,TGTGCCAGCAGCCCGCGGGCAGGTGTTGACTTTGGCTACACCTTC
TRBV28,few,-,TRBJ1-2,CASSSSLGAVLYGYTF,TGTGCCAGCAGCTCCTCCTTAGGGGCGGTTCTCTATGGCTACACCTTC
TRBV6-2/TRBV6-3,-,TRBD1,TRBJ2-2,CASRSRDRSNTGELFF,TGTGCCAGCAGAAGCCGGGACAGATCGAACACCGGGGAGCTGTTTTTT
TRBV7-6,few,-,TRBJ1-1,CASRMGGPNTEAFF,TGTGCCAGCAGGATGGGGGGTCCGAACACTGAAGCTTTCTTT
TRBV4-1,-,-,TRBJ1-6,CASSQESRVYAPLHF,TGCGCCAGCAGCCAAGAATCCAGGGTATACGCTCCCCTCCACTTT
TRBV24-1,few,-,TRBJ1-1,CATSEGKNTEAFF,TGTGCCACCAGTGAAGGGAAAAACACTGAAGCTTTCTTT
TRBV10-2,-,-,TRBJ1-2,CASSEPGTHTYGYTF,TGCGCCAGCAGTGAGCCCGGGACACACACCTATGGCTACACCTTC
TRBV4-3,-,-,TRBJ1-2,CASSHRDLRGYTF,TGCGCCAGCAGCCACCGAGACCTACGGGGCTACACCTTC
TRBV29-1,-,TRBD1,TRBJ1-5,CSVRTGSDQPQHF,TGCAGCGTCCGGACAGGCTCGGATCAGCCCCAGCATTTT
TRBV13,-,-,TRBJ2-5,CASSEGGPPGETQYF,TGTGCCAGCAGCGAGGGGGGGCCCCCCGGAGAGACCCAGTACTTC
TRBV12-3/TRBV12-4,few,-,TRBJ2-7,CASAPQNTYEQYF,TGTGCCAGCGCCCCGCAGAACACTTACGAGCAGTACTTC
TRBV6-1,many,TRBD2,TRBJ2-5,CASSEKPGQITSGAQETQYF,TGTGCCAGCAGTGAGAAGCCCGGACAGATAACTAGCGGGGCCCAAGAGACCCAGTACTTC
TRBV6-5,-,-,TRBJ2-1,CASSPLREYNEQFF,TGTGCCAGCAGTCCACTCCGGGAGTACAATGAGCAGTTCTTC
TRBV12-3/TRBV12-4,few,TRBD1,TRBJ1-1,CASSIGTGEAFF,TGTGCCAGCAGTATTGGGACAGGAGAAGCTTTCTTT
TRBV5-1,-,TRBD1,TRBJ2-2,CASSFDSAGTGITGELFF,TGCGCCAGCAGCTTCGACTCCGCCGGGACAGGGATCACCGGGGAGCTGTTTTTT
TRBV12-3/TRBV12-4,many,-,TRBJ1-5,CASSLNSGPETSNQPQHF,TGTGCCAGCAGTTTAAACAGCGGGCCGGAGACTAGCAATCAGCCCCAGCATTTT
TRBV7-4,-,-,TRBJ2-5,CASLPNGGQETQYF,TGTGCCAGCCTCCCGAATGGTGGTCAAGAGACCCAGTACTTC
TRBV7-2,few,-,TRBJ1-1,CASSLWGGDYTEAFF,TGTGCCAGCAGCTTATGGGGAGGGGATTACACTGAAGCTTTCTTT
TRBV6-1,-,-,TRBJ1-2,CASSERLFDGYTF,TGTGCCAGCAGTGAACGGCTTTTTGATGGCTACACCTTC
TRBV4-1,few,TRBD1,TRBJ2-2,CASSQPKTGGTGELFF,TGCGCCAGCAGCCAACCTAAGACAGGGGGCACCGGGGAGCTGTTTTTT
TRBV2,-,-,TRBJ1-6,CASVDIPPLHF,TGTGCCAGCGTCGACATCCCACCCCTCCACTTT
TRBV7-9,few,TRBD2,TRBJ2-7,CASSIPASGVSSYEQYF,TGTGCCAGCAGCATCCCAGCTAGCGGTGTGAGCTCCTACGAGCAGTACTTC
TRBV7-9,once,-,TRBJ1-5,CTSSLRSEGNQPQHF,TGTACCAGCAGCTTACGATCAGAGGGTAATCAGCCCCAGCATTTT
TRBV2,-,TRBD1,TRBJ2-5,CASSEGQGSQETQYF,TGTGCCAGCAGTGAGGGACAGGGGTCTCAAGAGACCCAGTACTTC
TRBV27,-,-,TRBJ2-1,CASSYGQTSYNEQFF,TGTGCCAGCAGCTATGGACAGACCTCCTACAATGAGCAGTTCTTC
TRBV9,many,-,TRBJ2-1,CASSVEAVSYNEQFF,TGTGCCAGCAGCGTAGAGGCGGTCTCCTACAATGAGCAGTTCTTC
TRBV14,-,-,TRBJ2-7,CASSQDSSLFYEQYF,TGTGCCAGCAGCCAAGATTCATCCCTTTTTTACGAGCAGTACTTC
TRBV2,-,-,TRBJ2-3,CASTPREGVIDTQYF,TGTGCCAGCACCCCAAGAGAAGGGGTCATCGATACGCAGTATTTT
TRBV24-1,few,TRBD1,TRBJ1-5,CATSSGTGNNQPQHF,TGTGCCACCAGTTCCGGGACAGGGAACAATCAGCCCCAGCATTTT
TRBV7-6,many,-,TRBJ1-4,CASSSSGGNEKLFF,TGTGCCAGCAGCTCCTCGGGGGGTAATGAAAAACTGTTTTTT
TRBV5-4,-,-,TRBJ2-7,CASSDEWGDGYEQYF,TGTGCCAGCAGCGATGAATGGGGGGATGGGTACGAGCAGTACTTC
TRBV27,-,-,TRBJ2-1,CASSPLGQEQFF,TGTGCCAGCAGTCCGCTAGGGCAAGAGCAGTTCTTC
TRBV7-9,-,-,TRBJ1-1,CASSRAPGRENTEAFF,TGTGCCAGCAGCCGCGCTCCCGGACGGGAAAACACTGAAGCTTTCTTT